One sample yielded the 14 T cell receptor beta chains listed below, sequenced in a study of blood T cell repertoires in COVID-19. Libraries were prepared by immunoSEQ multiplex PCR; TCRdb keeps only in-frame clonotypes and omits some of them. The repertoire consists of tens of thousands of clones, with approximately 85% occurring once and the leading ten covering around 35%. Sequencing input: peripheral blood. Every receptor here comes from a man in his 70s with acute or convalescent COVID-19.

The DNA for the CDR3 is TGTGCCATCAGTGACCCGGTGCGAGGCTACACCTTC. As protein: CAISDPVRGYTF. The V call is TRBV10-3, the J call TRBJ1-2, with D hard to call. The CDR3 length is 12 residues. The germline gives CDR1 ENHRY, CDR2 SYGVKD. V was clipped by 3 bases and J by 8 bases, with 10 bases between them.

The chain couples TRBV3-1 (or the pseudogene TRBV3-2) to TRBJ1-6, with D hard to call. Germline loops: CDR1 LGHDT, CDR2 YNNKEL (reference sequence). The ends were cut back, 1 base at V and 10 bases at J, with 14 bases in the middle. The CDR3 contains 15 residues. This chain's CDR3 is CASSQGSGGGSPLHF. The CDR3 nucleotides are TGTGCCAGCAGCCAAGGAAGTGGAGGAGGATCACCCCTCCACTTT.

The CDR3 DNA reads as TGCGCCAGCAGCACCGGGACACAAAACATTCAGTACTTC. As protein: CASSTGTQNIQYF. V and J are TRBV5-1 and TRBJ2-4; possible D gene TRBD1, 6 bases. Per the germline V gene, CDR1 is SGHRS and CDR2 is YFSETQ. The CDR3 is 13 amino acids. V was trimmed by 4 bases and J by 5 bases, leaving 10 bases between them.

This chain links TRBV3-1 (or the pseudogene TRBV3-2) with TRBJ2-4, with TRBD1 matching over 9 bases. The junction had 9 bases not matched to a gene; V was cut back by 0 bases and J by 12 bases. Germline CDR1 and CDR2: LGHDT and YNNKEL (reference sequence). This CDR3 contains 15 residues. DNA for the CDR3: TGTGCCAGCAGCCAAGACTTGACAGGGGGAAGTACTCAGTACTTC. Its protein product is CASSQDLTGGSTQYF.

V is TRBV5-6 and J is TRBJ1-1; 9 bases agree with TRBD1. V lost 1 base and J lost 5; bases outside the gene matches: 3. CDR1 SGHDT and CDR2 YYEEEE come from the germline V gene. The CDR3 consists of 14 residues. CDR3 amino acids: CASSLTGGQTEAFF. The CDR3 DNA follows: TGTGCCAGCAGCTTGACAGGGGGCCAAACTGAAGCTTTCTTT.

The chain's CDR3 is CASSQDDRVGYEQYF. The CDR3 DNA follows: TGCGCCAGCAGCCAGGACGACAGGGTTGGCTACGAGCAGTACTTC. The chain uses TRBV4-3 and TRBJ2-7; 7 bases match TRBD1. This CDR3 is 15 amino acids long. Germline V gives CDR1 LGHNA, CDR2 YSLEER. V lost 3 bases to trimming and J lost 3 bases; unmatched junction nucleotides: 8.

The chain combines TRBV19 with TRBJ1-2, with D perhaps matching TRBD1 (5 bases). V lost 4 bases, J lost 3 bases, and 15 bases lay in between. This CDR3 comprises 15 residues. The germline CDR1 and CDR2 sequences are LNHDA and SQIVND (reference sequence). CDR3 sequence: CASSTDSLRDYGYTF. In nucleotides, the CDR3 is TGTGCCAGTAGTACCGACAGCTTGAGAGACTATGGCTACACCTTC.

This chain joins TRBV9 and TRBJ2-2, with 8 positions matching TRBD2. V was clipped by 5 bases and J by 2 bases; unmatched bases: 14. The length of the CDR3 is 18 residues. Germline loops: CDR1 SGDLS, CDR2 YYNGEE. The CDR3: CASRIGRAGVRNTGELFF. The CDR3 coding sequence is TGTGCCAGCAGAATTGGTCGAGCGGGGGTGAGAAACACCGGGGAGCTGTTTTTT. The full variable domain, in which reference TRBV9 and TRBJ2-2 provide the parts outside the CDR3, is DSGVTQTPKHLITATGQRVTLRCSPRSGDLSVYWYQQSLDQGLQFLIQYYNGEERAKGNILERFSAQQFPDLHSELNLSSLELGDSALYFCASRIGRAGVRNTGELFFGEGSRLTVL.

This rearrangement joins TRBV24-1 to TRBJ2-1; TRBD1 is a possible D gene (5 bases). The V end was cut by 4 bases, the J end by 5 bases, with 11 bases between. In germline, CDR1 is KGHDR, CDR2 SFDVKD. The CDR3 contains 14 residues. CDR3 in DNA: TGTGCCACCAGTGACCCAGGACAAAACAATGAGCAGTTCTTC. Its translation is CATSDPGQNNEQFF.

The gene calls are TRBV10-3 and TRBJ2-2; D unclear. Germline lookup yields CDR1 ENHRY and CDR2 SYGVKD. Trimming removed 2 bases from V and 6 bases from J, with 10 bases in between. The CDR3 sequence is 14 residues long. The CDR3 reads CAISETRSPGELFF. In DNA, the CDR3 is TGTGCCATCAGTGAGACACGGAGCCCCGGGGAGCTGTTTTTT.

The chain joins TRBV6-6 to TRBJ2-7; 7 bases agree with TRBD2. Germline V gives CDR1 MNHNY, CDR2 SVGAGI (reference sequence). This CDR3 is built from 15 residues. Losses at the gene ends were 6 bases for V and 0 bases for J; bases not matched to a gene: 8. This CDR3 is CASSPRLADSYEQYF. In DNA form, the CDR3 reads TGTGCCAGCAGCCCGCGGCTAGCGGACTCCTACGAGCAGTACTTC.

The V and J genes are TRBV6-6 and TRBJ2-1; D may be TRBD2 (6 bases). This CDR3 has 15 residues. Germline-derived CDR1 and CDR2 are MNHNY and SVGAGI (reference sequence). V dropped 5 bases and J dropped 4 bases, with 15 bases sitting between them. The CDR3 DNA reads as TGTGCCAGCAGTGCGGACTACACGCCTTACAATGAGCAGTTCTTC. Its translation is CASSADYTPYNEQFF.

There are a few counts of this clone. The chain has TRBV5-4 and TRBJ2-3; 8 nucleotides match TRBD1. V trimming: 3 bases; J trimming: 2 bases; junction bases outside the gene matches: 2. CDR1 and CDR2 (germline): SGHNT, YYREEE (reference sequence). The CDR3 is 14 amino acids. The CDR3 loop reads CASSSQGVTDTQYF. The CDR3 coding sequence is TGTGCCAGCAGCTCACAGGGGGTCACAGATACGCAGTATTTT.

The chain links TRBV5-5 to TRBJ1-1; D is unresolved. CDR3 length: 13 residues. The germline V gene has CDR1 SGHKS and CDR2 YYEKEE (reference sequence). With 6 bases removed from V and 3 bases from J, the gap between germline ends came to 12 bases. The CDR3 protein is CASTTEGDTEAFF. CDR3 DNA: TGTGCCAGCACCACGGAGGGCGACACTGAAGCTTTCTTT.